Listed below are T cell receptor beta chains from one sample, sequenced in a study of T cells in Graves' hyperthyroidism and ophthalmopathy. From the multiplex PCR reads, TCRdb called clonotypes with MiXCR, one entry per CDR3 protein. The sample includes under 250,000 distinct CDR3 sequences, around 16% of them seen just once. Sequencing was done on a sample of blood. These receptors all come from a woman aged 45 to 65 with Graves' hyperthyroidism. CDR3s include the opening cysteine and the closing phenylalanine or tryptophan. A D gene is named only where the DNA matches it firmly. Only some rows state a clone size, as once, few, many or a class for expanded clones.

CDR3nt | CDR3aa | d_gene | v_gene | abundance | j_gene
TGCGCCAGCAGCTCGGGACAGCAGCAGTTCTTC | CASSSGQQQFF | TRBD1 | TRBV5-1 | many | TRBJ2-1
TGCAGTGCAACCACTAGCGCCGGTTACAATGAGCAGTTCTTC | CSATTSAGYNEQFF | TRBD2 | TRBV20-1 | many | TRBJ2-1
TGCAGTGCTAGGACAGGGGTAGAGACCCAGTACTTC | CSARTGVETQYF | TRBD1 | TRBV20-1 | . | TRBJ2-5
TGTGCCAGCAGTTTAAGGCAGGGGAGATCCTACGAGCAGTACTTC | CASSLRQGRSYEQYF | . | TRBV27 | . | TRBJ2-7
TGTGCCAGCAGCGGACAGGTGATGGCAGATACGCAGTATTTT | CASSGQVMADTQYF | TRBD1 | TRBV11-2 | . | TRBJ2-3
TGCGCCAGCAGCTTTCGGACGGTTGGCGAGGAGACCCAGTACTTC | CASSFRTVGEETQYF | . | TRBV5-1 | few | TRBJ2-5
TGCGCCAGCAGTTATCACAATGAGCAGTTCTTC | CASSYHNEQFF | . | TRBV5-1 | . | TRBJ2-1
TGTGCCAGTAGTAAGGGCCCGGGACAGGGGATCTACGAGCAGTACTTC | CASSKGPGQGIYEQYF | TRBD1 | TRBV19 | . | TRBJ2-7
TGTGCCAGCAGAATTCCAGGGGTTGATGAGCAGTTCTTC | CASRIPGVDEQFF | . | TRBV6-2/TRBV6-3 | . | TRBJ2-1
TGTGCCAGCAGTGACAGGTTTTCCAATCAGCCCCAGCATTTT | CASSDRFSNQPQHF | . | TRBV6-1 | . | TRBJ1-5
TGTGCCAGCAGCCACCCGGGACAGGGAAAGAGGGAGCTGTTTTTT | CASSHPGQGKRELFF | TRBD1 | TRBV14 | few | TRBJ2-2
TGTGCCAGCAGCCGTCGTAGGGGGAAGACTGGAAACACCATATATTTT | CASSRRRGKTGNTIYF | . | TRBV11-2 | many | TRBJ1-3
TGCAGTGCTAACCAATTTGGACAGGGGGCCAGCTACAATGAGCAGTTCTTC | CSANQFGQGASYNEQFF | TRBD1 | TRBV20-1 | many | TRBJ2-1
TGTGCCAGCACCTTACTGACTAGTCAGGATACTACAGATACGCAGTATTTT | CASTLLTSQDTTDTQYF | . | TRBV5-4 | many | TRBJ2-3
TGCGCCAGCAGCCAAACGTCGGTGACAATGAACATTCAGTACTTC | CASSQTSVTMNIQYF | . | TRBV4-1 | . | TRBJ2-4
TGTGCCATCAGTGTTTCAGATAAGGTTACAGATACGCAGTATTTT | CAISVSDKVTDTQYF | . | TRBV10-3 | . | TRBJ2-3
TGTGCCAGCTCACCATTTGCGGTAACTAGCACAGATACGCAGTATTTT | CASSPFAVTSTDTQYF | . | TRBV18 | . | TRBJ2-3
TGCGCCAGCAGTGATAGCGGGAGGAACAATGAGCAGTTCTTC | CASSDSGRNNEQFF | TRBD2 | TRBV10-1 | few | TRBJ2-1
TGTGCCACCAGTGACGGGACAGGGGGGGACTACGAGCAGTACTTC | CATSDGTGGDYEQYF | TRBD1 | TRBV24-1 | . | TRBJ2-7
TGTGCCAGCAGGCGGACTCAATATAATTCACCCCTCCACTTT | CASRRTQYNSPLHF | . | TRBV12-3/TRBV12-4 | many | TRBJ1-6
TGTGCCAGCAGTTACTCCAAGACAGGGTCGTCGAGCGAGCAGTACTTC | CASSYSKTGSSSEQYF | TRBD1 | TRBV6-6 | . | TRBJ2-7
TGCAGTGCTAGAGTCGTAAAGGGGCCCGCTAGCTCCTACAATGAGCAGTTCTTC | CSARVVKGPASSYNEQFF | . | TRBV20-1 | few | TRBJ2-1
TGCGCCAGCAGTTTGAGCGGGAGCCTTTACAATGAGCAGTTCTTC | CASSLSGSLYNEQFF | TRBD2 | TRBV5-1 | . | TRBJ2-1
TGTGCCTGGAGCGCGGACAGGGGGTTTAATCAGCCCCAGCATTTT | CAWSADRGFNQPQHF | TRBD1 | TRBV30 | few | TRBJ1-5
TGCAGTGCCCCCGGGCCCCGCGTGAATGAGCAGTTCTTC | CSAPGPRVNEQFF | . | TRBV20-1 | . | TRBJ2-1
TGCGCCAGCGGACCTACCGGGAGTAACGAGCAGTACTTC | CASGPTGSNEQYF | . | TRBV5-1 | few | TRBJ2-7
TGTGCCAGCAGCGAACCGACTAGCGGGACTAGCACAGATACGCAGTATTTT | CASSEPTSGTSTDTQYF | TRBD2 | TRBV7-3 | many | TRBJ2-3
TGTGCCACCAGCAGAGATCTAACTCTCAGGGGTAACACCATATATTTT | CATSRDLTLRGNTIYF | . | TRBV15 | . | TRBJ1-3
TGCGCCAGCAGCCTCTTCGCACCGGGACAGGGTGATGAAAAACTGTTTTTT | CASSLFAPGQGDEKLFF | TRBD1 | TRBV4-1 | many | TRBJ1-4
TGTGCCAGCGTGATGAACACTGAAGCTTTCTTT | CASVMNTEAFF | . | TRBV2 | many | TRBJ1-1
TGCAGCGTTGAGCTAAGGGAAGGGGGAGATGGCTATGGCTACACCTTC | CSVELREGGDGYGYTF | . | TRBV29-1 | many | TRBJ1-2
TGCGCCAGCAGCTTGGGACAGGGTCAAGATACGCAGTATTTT | CASSLGQGQDTQYF | TRBD1 | TRBV5-1 | few | TRBJ2-3
TGTGCCAGCAGCTTAGACCGCGATGGGTCCCTCCACTTT | CASSLDRDGSLHF | . | TRBV7-3 | many | TRBJ1-6
TGTGCCTGGGGGGGGCCAAACTCGGTTCAGCCCCAGCATTTT | CAWGGPNSVQPQHF | . | TRBV30 | few | TRBJ1-5
TGTGCCAGCAGTTTTTCCATTCACAATGAGCAGTTCTTC | CASSFSIHNEQFF | . | TRBV12-3/TRBV12-4 | many | TRBJ2-1
TGCAGCGTTGAATTCGGGACTCGCGACAATGAGCAGTTCTTC | CSVEFGTRDNEQFF | . | TRBV29-1 | few | TRBJ2-1
TGCAGCGTTGAACGAGCTAACTATGGCTACACCTTC | CSVERANYGYTF | . | TRBV29-1 | . | TRBJ1-2
TGTGCCAGTAGTATTAGTACTCACTACAATGAGCAGTTCTTC | CASSISTHYNEQFF | . | TRBV19 | . | TRBJ2-1
TGTGCCAGGTCCGCTTCAGTGAACACTGAAGCTTTCTTT | CARSASVNTEAFF | . | TRBV2 | . | TRBJ1-1
TGTGCCAGCAGCCAAGCGGGTGGATACGAGCAGTACTTC | CASSQAGGYEQYF | . | TRBV3-1 | many | TRBJ2-7
TGTGCCAGCAGTTCCCGACTAGGCTACAATGAGCAGTTCTTC | CASSSRLGYNEQFF | . | TRBV28 | many | TRBJ2-1
TGTGCCAGCAGCCAAGGTTGGGGAAGTGAGGGTGCAGATACGCAGTATTTT | CASSQGWGSEGADTQYF | . | TRBV4-2 | . | TRBJ2-3
TGCAGTACAGGGAAATCTAACTATGGCTACACCTTC | CSTGKSNYGYTF | . | TRBV20-1 | . | TRBJ1-2
TGCGCCAGCAGGCTGGGACCGTTGAGCACAGATACGCAGTATTTT | CASRLGPLSTDTQYF | . | TRBV5-1 | . | TRBJ2-3
TGCGCCAGCAGCCAAGCCAACTTAATCTCACCCTCCTACGAGCAGTACTTC | CASSQANLISPSYEQYF | . | TRBV4-1 | few | TRBJ2-7
TGTGCCAGCAGCGTAACCCCCCAGACGAACACTGAAGCTTTCTTT | CASSVTPQTNTEAFF | . | TRBV9 | . | TRBJ1-1
TGTGCCAGCAGCCAAGATCTCCGGCACTATGGCTACACCTTC | CASSQDLRHYGYTF | . | TRBV3-1 | many | TRBJ1-2
TGCAGTGCCTGGACTAGCGGGAGGAGTCCCTACAATGAGCAGTTCTTC | CSAWTSGRSPYNEQFF | TRBD2 | TRBV20-1 | . | TRBJ2-1
TGTGCCAGCAGTAGGGACATGAACACTGAAGCTTTCTTT | CASSRDMNTEAFF | . | TRBV2 | many | TRBJ1-1
TGTGCCAGCAGCCAACTTAGCGGAGGGGGAACTTACAATGAGCAGTTCTTC | CASSQLSGGGTYNEQFF | . | TRBV4-2 | few | TRBJ2-1
TGCAGTGCTCCGGACTCCCAGGTCACAGATACGCAGTATTTT | CSAPDSQVTDTQYF | . | TRBV20-1 | once | TRBJ2-3
TGCAGTGCTAGTTCGAGGGAGTCCTCCTACGAGCAGTACTTC | CSASSRESSYEQYF | . | TRBV20-1 | many | TRBJ2-7